Sequencing of this TCR beta chain was carried out in a study of shared clonotypes between healthy human individuals. Naive CD8 isolation took CD45RO-negative cells positively selected for CCR7 and excluded terminally differentiated effector memory CD45RA+ cells. In the case of this clone: Its antigen is undetermined. Other DNA variants within this sample encode the same CDR3.

Study-level results: In general, naive subsets displayed greater estimated richness than memory subsets did. It was observed that approximately 5% of naive CD4 clonotypes were shared across several donors.

CDR3 length: 15 residues. The junction had 7 bases not matched to a gene; V was cut back by 5 bases and J by 0 bases. Germline values: CDR1 SEHNR, CDR2 FQNEAQ (reference sequence). Tens of thousands of T cell genomes (approximately 210 ng DNA) went into each sorted-subset replicate. Assay: immunoSEQ multiplex PCR; the TCRdb copy retains only in-frame clones and omits some. The sample has 1.5 million to 2.5 million clones; approximately 94% are singletons. The chain links TRBV7-9 to TRBJ2-7; 7 nucleotides align to TRBD1. Sequenced sample: naive CD8+ T cells sorted from blood. The sequence came from a man between 18 and 35 years old in good health. The CDR3 nucleotides are TGTGCCAGCAGCCCCGGGACAGAGAGCTCCTACGAGCAGTACTTC. Its protein product is CASSPGTESSYEQYF.